Below are 25 T cell receptor beta chains sequenced from a single sample in a study of blood T cells in healthy people across ages. Primers used in a second PCR of roughly 7 to 11 cycles were a sample-barcoded 5' primer and a J-beta primer mix. MiXCR was run by TCRdb on the 5' RACE reads, yielding one entry per CDR3 protein. Among 1,500,000 or so distinct CDR3 sequences listed, approximately 39% were seen once. Material for sequencing was blood. The source is a woman younger than 35 in good health.

V gene TRBV4-1 combines with J gene TRBJ2-5; possible D gene TRBD1, 5 bases. The V gene lost 0 bases and the J gene lost 5 bases, with 13 bases spanning the gap. Germline CDR1 is MGHRA and CDR2 is YSYEKL. This CDR3 has 15 amino acids. The CDR3, as DNA: TGCGCCAGCAGCCAAGACTTTGACAGCCGGGAGACCCAGTACTTC. Translation gives CASSQDFDSRETQYF.

The CDR3 loop reads CASSNGRGETQYF. The CDR3 DNA reads as TGTGCCAGTAGTAATGGCAGGGGAGAGACCCAGTACTTC. The rearrangement links TRBV19 to TRBJ2-5, with D possibly matching TRBD1 (6 bases). Germline V gene sequence: CDR1 LNHDA, CDR2 SQIVND (reference sequence). The CDR3 runs to 13 residues. The V gene lost 4 bases and the J gene lost 4 bases, with 10 bases spanning the gap. The variable domain in full, completed from reference TRBV19 and TRBJ2-5, reads DGGITQSPKYLFRKEGQNVTLSCEQNLNHDAMYWYRQDPGQGLRLIYYSQIVNDFQKGDIAEGYSVSREKKESFPLTVTSAQKNPTAFYLCASSNGRGETQYFGPGTRLLVL.

The genes are TRBV7-2 and TRBJ2-1, with D possibly being TRBD1 (8 bases). The CDR3 totals 20 residues. CDR1 SGHTA and CDR2 FQGNSA come from the germline V gene. Trimming left V 5 bases short and J 4 bases short, with 30 bases between. CDR3 sequence reads: CASSVGQGRRREGQYNEQFF. The CDR3 DNA sequence: TGTGCCAGCAGCGTCGGACAGGGTCGGAGGAGGGAGGGCCAGTACAATGAGCAGTTCTTC.

The chain carries TRBV27 and TRBJ2-3; the D is unclear. CDR3 size: 11 residues. In germline, CDR1 is MNHEY, CDR2 SMNVEV (reference sequence). V dropped 8 bases and J dropped 6 bases, with 9 bases sitting between them. CDR3 loop: CASFLGDTQYF. The CDR3 nucleotides read TGTGCCAGCTTCCTCGGGGATACGCAGTATTTT.

In its sample, this clonotype was seen a few times. V is TRBV29-1 and J is TRBJ1-2, with TRBD1 as a possible D gene (6 bases). Per germline, CDR1 SQVTM and CDR2 ANQGSEA. There are 14 residues in the CDR3. Trimming removed 7 bases at V and 4 bases at J, with 19 bases between. The CDR3 DNA is TGCAGCGCTTCCACCTCTACAGGGAGCTATGGCTACACCTTC. It translates to CSASTSTGSYGYTF.

This clonotype was counted many times. The V and J genes are TRBV29-1 and TRBJ2-1; D may be TRBD1 (5 bases). The CDR3 extends over 14 amino acids. The germline gives CDR1 SQVTM, CDR2 ANQGSEA. Trimming left V 7 bases short and J 3 bases short, with 16 bases between. The CDR3, as DNA: TGCAGCGCCCTGTTACAGGTTCACTACAATGAGCAGTTCTTC. It yields the protein CSALLQVHYNEQFF.

The chain combines TRBV28 with TRBJ2-3; 8 bases map to TRBD2. Germline CDR1 reads MDHEN; CDR2 reads SYDVKM. The trim removed 6 bases at V and 4 bases at J, leaving 9 bases unmatched. This CDR3 contains 15 residues. This CDR3 is CASSQERESPDTQYF. The CDR3, as DNA: TGTGCCAGCAGCCAGGAGCGGGAGTCGCCAGATACGCAGTATTTT.

This clonotype was detected only a few times. For the CDR3, the DNA is TGTGCCAGCAGCTTAATAGAGGGGTACAATGAGCAGTTCTTC. It yields the protein CASSLIEGYNEQFF. The gene calls are TRBV11-2 and TRBJ2-1; D may be TRBD1 or TRBD2 (5 bases each). Germline-derived CDR1 and CDR2 are SGHAT and FQNNGV. Trimming removed 2 bases at V and 4 bases at J, with 9 bases between. The CDR3 contains 14 residues.

The rearrangement links TRBV7-8 to TRBJ2-1; D is unclear. The CDR3 runs to 17 residues. CDR1 and CDR2 (germline): SGHVS, FQNEAQ. V was trimmed by 3 bases and J by 7 bases, leaving 22 bases between them. The CDR3 DNA is TGTGCCAGCAGCTTGCCGTCCGCCGGGCGCAAAGGGAATGAGCAGTTCTTC. This translates into CASSLPSAGRKGNEQFF.

This clonotype occurred a few times. The chain is built from TRBV27 and TRBJ1-4, with unresolved D. Looked up from germline, CDR1 is MNHEY and CDR2 is SMNVEV (reference sequence). Deletions cut 2 bases from V and 13 bases from J, with 17 bases between. The CDR3 spans 14 residues. The CDR3 region is CASSLKVFGSGLFF. The CDR3, as DNA: TGTGCCAGCAGTTTAAAGGTCTTTGGGAGTGGACTGTTTTTT.

The chain uses TRBV20-1 and TRBJ2-5; 9 nucleotides line up with TRBD1. Near its end, the DNA agrees better with TRBJ2-7, so the J call may be wrong. CDR1 is DFQATT, CDR2 SNEGSKA, per germline (reference sequence). CDR3 size: 12 residues. The DNA of the CDR3 is TGCAGTGCCCCAAACAGGGGGCGCGAGCAGTACTTC. Its translation: CSAPNRGREQYF.

The chain uses TRBV29-1 and TRBJ2-7, with 7 bases identical to TRBD1. V gave up 7 bases and J gave up 6 bases; unmatched junction bases: 15. Germline CDR1 and CDR2: SQVTM and ANQGSEA. This CDR3 spans 14 amino acids. The CDR3 DNA is TGCAGCGCCACTTTAACCGGGACAGTCTCCGAGCAGTACTTC. Amino acid sequence: CSATLTGTVSEQYF.

J is TRBJ2-3 and V is TRBV7-2; 9 bases match TRBD2. This CDR3 is 17 amino acids long. Per the germline V gene, CDR1 is SGHTA and CDR2 is FQGNSA. Trimming cost V 2 bases and J 3 bases; bases outside gene matches: 9. CDR3 loop: CASSLRAGGRGTDTQYF. CDR3 coding DNA: TGTGCCAGCAGCTTACGAGCGGGAGGCCGGGGAACAGATACGCAGTATTTT.

Here the CDR3 DNA reads TGTGCCAGCAGCCAACTCGCGGGGCAGTATTTT. As protein: CASSQLAGQYF. The J gene is TRBJ2-3, the V gene TRBV3-1, with D tentatively TRBD2 (5 bases). Germline loops: CDR1 LGHDT, CDR2 YNNKEL (reference sequence). Trimming stripped 2 bases from V and 11 bases from J, with 8 bases between. This CDR3 has 11 residues.

The gene calls are TRBV29-1 and TRBJ2-7; D gene unclear. CDR3 size: 10 residues. V was trimmed by 6 bases and J by 7 bases, leaving 10 bases between them. The germline gives CDR1 SQVTM, CDR2 ANQGSEA. The CDR3 nucleotides are TGCAGCGTGCATTACAATGAGCAGTACTTC. Translation: CSVHYNEQYF.

This clonotype has a handful of counts. This sequence joins TRBV20-1 and TRBJ2-3, with D maybe TRBD2 (7 bases). Deletions cut 5 bases from V and 1 base from J, with 16 bases between. Germline assignment: CDR1 DFQATT and CDR2 SNEGSKA (reference sequence). The CDR3 sequence is 15 residues long. This CDR3 is CSAPRGGDGTDTQYF. CDR3 coding DNA: TGCAGTGCTCCAAGAGGGGGGGACGGCACAGATACGCAGTATTTT.

The table lists this clonotype with a few counts. The chain uses TRBV5-6 and TRBJ2-1; D is perhaps TRBD2 (6 bases). The CDR3 has 17 residues. Germline CDR1 reads SGHDT; CDR2 reads YYEEEE. V dropped 3 bases and J dropped 1 base, with 17 bases sitting between them. The CDR3: CASSWGFGGISYNEQFF. The CDR3 coding sequence is TGTGCCAGCAGCTGGGGCTTTGGGGGGATTTCCTACAATGAGCAGTTCTTC.

This chain uses TRBV7-3 with TRBJ1-6, with no clear D. The CDR3 length is 15 residues. The ends were cut back, 2 bases at V and 3 bases at J, with 8 bases in the middle. CDR1 and CDR2 (germline): SGHTA, FQGTGA. CDR3 residues: CASSLQPGYNSPLHF. Written as DNA, the CDR3 is TGTGCCAGCAGCTTACAACCGGGCTATAATTCACCCCTCCACTTT.

The chain is built from TRBV20-1 and TRBJ1-1, with no clear D. V lost 2 bases to trimming and J lost 8 bases, with 15 bases between them. The CDR3 totals 13 residues. Germline loops: CDR1 DFQATT, CDR2 SNEGSKA (reference sequence). The DNA of the CDR3 is TGCAGTGCTAGAAGGAAGGCTTCGACCGAAGCTTTCTTT. Protein product: CSARRKASTEAFF.

The gene calls are TRBV12-3 or TRBV12-4 and TRBJ1-2, with TRBD1 as a possible D gene (5 bases). V was clipped by 6 bases and J by 0 bases, with 14 bases between them. The CDR3 is 15 residues long. This CDR3 is CASRLTGDPNYGYTF. The DNA of the CDR3 is TGTGCCAGCAGACTTACAGGAGATCCTAACTATGGCTACACCTTC.

The V gene is TRBV28, the J gene TRBJ1-2, with 10 bases identical to TRBD1. The junction had 7 bases not matched to a gene; V was cut back by 3 bases and J by 6 bases. The germline CDR1 and CDR2 sequences are MDHEN and SYDVKM. This CDR3 region has 15 residues. The DNA of the CDR3 is TGTGCCAGCAGTTTTACGCGGGGGACAGGGGATGGCTACACCTTC. Protein: CASSFTRGTGDGYTF.

This clonotype was counted at least ten times. V usage is TRBV12-3 or TRBV12-4 and J usage is TRBJ2-1, with 13 bases matching TRBD2. V lost 6 bases, J lost 4 bases, and 3 bases stayed unmatched. CDR3 size: 15 residues. The CDR3: CASSRTSGGYNEQFF. CDR3 in DNA: TGTGCCAGCAGCCGGACTAGCGGGGGATACAATGAGCAGTTCTTC.

The J gene is TRBJ2-1, the V gene TRBV6-2 or TRBV6-3; perhaps TRBD1 as D (6 bases). Germline V gene sequence: CDR1 MNHEY, CDR2 SVGEGT. Trimming cost V 7 bases and J 3 bases, with 13 bases left between them. This CDR3 comprises 14 residues. This chain's CDR3 is CASNTQGRYNEQFF. Here the CDR3 DNA reads TGTGCCAGCAACACACAGGGTCGCTACAATGAGCAGTTCTTC.

This clonotype showed up just a few times. J is TRBJ2-7 and V is TRBV13; D not resolved. The V end lost 0 bases, the J end lost 0 bases, and 15 bases lay between the germline ends. CDR3 length: 17 residues. Germline V gene sequence: CDR1 PRHDT, CDR2 FYEKMQ (reference sequence). CDR3 bases: TGTGCCAGCAGCTTAGGCCGTCGGGCTTCGAACTCCTACGAGCAGTACTTC. This encodes CASSLGRRASNSYEQYF.

The rearrangement links TRBV11-3 to TRBJ2-7; 9 nucleotides match TRBD1. V lost 0 bases and J lost 5; bases outside the gene matches: 8. Germline V gene sequence: CDR1 SGHNT, CDR2 YENEEA. This CDR3 has 16 amino acids. The CDR3 is CASSLESLGQGNEQYF. Written as DNA, the CDR3 is TGTGCCAGCAGCTTAGAGAGTCTGGGACAGGGTAACGAGCAGTACTTC.